This TCR beta chain was captured in a study of glioma-infiltrating T cells. TCR alpha and beta CDR3 regions were amplified from RNA using iRepertoire nested multiplex PCR. TCRdb recomputed calls from the multiplex PCR reads with MiXCR, one row per CDR3 protein. This sample has roughly 10,000 distinct CDR3 sequences, with 50% to 65% found just once. In germline, CDR1 is SGHNT, CDR2 YYREEE (reference sequence). The V end was cut by 7 bases, the J end by 5 bases, with 15 bases between. The CDR3 contains 13 residues. The chain has TRBV5-4 and TRBJ1-1; D unresolved. The TCR sequence derives from a human donor with low-grade glioma or glioblastoma, undergoing nonglioma brain surgery, or in good health (not recorded which). Sample: glioma tissue, nonneoplastic brain tissue, or PBMCs (not recorded which). CDR3: CASVPGPRTEAFF. CDR3 coding DNA: TGTGCCAGCGTTCCGGGTCCTAGAACTGAAGCTTTCTTT.